This entry lists 17 T cell receptor beta chains sequenced from one sample in a study of blood T cell repertoires in COVID-19. Here immunoSEQ multiplex PCR was the method, and the copy in TCRdb shows in-frame clones only, minus some. The sample lists 280,000 or so clones, roughly nine tenths occurring once. The specimen sequenced was PBMCs or T cells enriched from blood (not recorded which). All receptors derive from a woman aged 45 to 65 who had been exposed to COVID-19.

V is TRBV28 and J is TRBJ2-7, with 8 bases that match TRBD2. Germline V gene data show CDR1 as MDHEN and CDR2 as SYDVKM. The CDR3 sequence is 14 residues long. V lost 6 bases, J lost 1 base, and 5 bases stayed unmatched. CDR3 protein: CASSGRAGSYEQYF. DNA for the CDR3: TGTGCCAGCAGCGGGAGGGCGGGATCCTACGAGCAGTACTTC.

The chain combines TRBV28 with TRBJ1-1, with 9 positions matching TRBD1. CDR3 length: 18 residues. Germline V gene lookup returns CDR1 MDHEN and CDR2 SYDVKM. The V and J ends lost 5 bases and 1 base, in that order; junction bases with no gene match: 14. CDR3: CASSQVTGTGFGNTEAFF. The CDR3, as DNA: TGTGCCAGCAGTCAAGTGACCGGGACAGGGTTTGGGAACACTGAAGCTTTCTTT.

This clone occurred once. The chain has TRBV2 and TRBJ2-7; 12 bases align to TRBD2. The CDR3 totals 14 residues. V trimming: 6 bases; J trimming: 5 bases; junction bases outside the gene matches: 5. CDR1 and CDR2 from the germline V gene are SNHLY and FYNNEI. The CDR3 is CASRLAGGTNEQYF. The DNA of the CDR3 is TGTGCCAGCAGGCTAGCGGGGGGGACTAACGAGCAGTACTTC.

This clone was observed a few times. The chain recombines TRBV2 with TRBJ2-3; TRBD2 aligns across 10 bases. The V segment lost 4 bases and the J segment 3 bases; nucleotides outside the gene matches: 4. The CDR3 runs to 15 residues. Germline CDR1 and CDR2: SNHLY and FYNNEI. Here the CDR3 DNA reads TGTGCCAGCAGTGCCGGACTAGCGGTTACAGATACGCAGTATTTT. Protein product: CASSAGLAVTDTQYF.

This chain uses TRBV28 with TRBJ1-2, with TRBD1 identical over 11 bases. Germline CDR1 is MDHEN and CDR2 is SYDVKM. V was pared by 2 bases and J by 8 bases, with 7 bases of the junction left unmatched. The CDR3 length is 15 residues. CDR3 sequence: CASSLTRTGGSGYTF. The CDR3 DNA reads TGTGCCAGCAGTTTAACCCGGACAGGGGGCAGCGGCTACACCTTC.

The sample holds a few counts of this clone. This chain joins TRBV30 and TRBJ1-1; perhaps TRBD1 as D (5 bases). Trimming pared 5 bases from V and 8 bases from J, leaving 18 bases between. CDR1 is GTSNPN, CDR2 SVGIG, per germline (reference sequence). The CDR3 sequence is 13 residues long. The CDR3 DNA reads as TGTGCCTGGGGGGTGAAGGCTGGGGCCGAAGCTTTCTTT. Protein product: CAWGVKAGAEAFF.

This chain joins TRBV29-1 and TRBJ1-2; 11 bases align to TRBD1. In germline, CDR1 is SQVTM, CDR2 ANQGSEA. Trimming took 0 bases from V and 0 from J; bases not matched to a gene: 15. This CDR3 spans 20 amino acids. The CDR3: CSVEEPQGQGALMANYGYTF. In nucleotides, the CDR3 is TGCAGCGTTGAAGAGCCCCAAGGACAGGGGGCGTTAATGGCTAACTATGGCTACACCTTC. Together with reference TRBV29-1 and TRBJ1-2, the CDR3 gives the full variable domain: SAVISQKPSRDICQRGTSLTIQCQVDSQVTMMFWYRQQPGQSLTLIATANQGSEATYESGFVIDKFPISRPNLTFSTLTVSNMSPEDSSIYLCSVEEPQGQGALMANYGYTFGSGTRLTVV.

In this sample, this clone turned up once. The chain has TRBV4-1 and TRBJ2-4, with a weak D call TRBD1 (6 bases). Germline loops: CDR1 MGHRA, CDR2 YSYEKL. The CDR3 runs to 16 residues. Trimming shortened V by 0 bases and J by 4 bases, and 13 bases separated the two germline ends. This chain's CDR3 is CASSQEERTVKNIQYF. The CDR3 DNA reads TGCGCCAGCAGCCAAGAGGAACGGACAGTAAAAAACATTCAGTACTTC.

The rearrangement joins TRBV10-3 to TRBJ2-7, with TRBD1 identical over 7 bases. Germline assignment: CDR1 ENHRY and CDR2 SYGVKD. There are 12 residues in the CDR3. J was trimmed by 2 bases and V by 6 bases; bases with no gene match: 1. The CDR3 loop is CAIRGTAYEQYF. Written as DNA, the CDR3 is TGTGCCATCAGGGGGACAGCCTACGAGCAGTACTTC.

The chain joins TRBV4-2 to TRBJ1-1; D might be TRBD1 (5 bases). The CDR3 runs 14 residues. V dropped 3 bases and J dropped 1 base, with 9 bases sitting between them. From germline, CDR1 is LGHNA and CDR2 YNFKEQ. The CDR3 nucleotides are TGTGCCAGCAGCCAGGTTACAGGGAACACTGAAGCTTTCTTT. It specifies CASSQVTGNTEAFF.

This clone was detected only a few times. V is TRBV7-9 and J is TRBJ1-2, with a tentative D call TRBD1 (6 bases). Trimming shortened V by 1 base and J by 4 bases, and 10 bases separated the two germline ends. CDR3 length: 14 amino acids. CDR1 and CDR2 (germline): SEHNR, FQNEAQ (reference sequence). DNA of the CDR3: TGTGCCAGCAGCTTAGAGGCAGGGGTCTATGGCTACACCTTC. Its protein is CASSLEAGVYGYTF.

This chain links TRBV28 with TRBJ1-1; tentative D call: TRBD1 (5 bases). V was shortened by 10 bases and J by 11 bases, with 17 bases between the two germline ends. Per germline, CDR1 MDHEN and CDR2 SYDVKM. This CDR3 spans 11 amino acids. CDR3 protein: CATTYRGRAFF. The CDR3 DNA is TGTGCCACGACTTATAGGGGTCGCGCTTTCTTT.

This clone was observed once. This chain links TRBV3-1 (or the pseudogene TRBV3-2) with TRBJ2-1; D gene ambiguous. CDR3 length: 16 amino acids. V gave up 0 bases and J gave up 4 bases, with 13 bases separating them. Germline CDR1 LGHDT, CDR2 YNNKEL (reference sequence). This chain's CDR3 is CASSQDLLQDYNEQFF. CDR3 nucleotide sequence: TGTGCCAGCAGCCAAGATCTGCTCCAGGATTACAATGAGCAGTTCTTC.

V is TRBV6-5 and J is TRBJ1-2, with unresolved D. Germline CDR1 and CDR2: MNHEY and SVGAGI. This CDR3 is built from 14 residues. Trimming took off 8 bases at V and 4 bases at J, with 17 bases between the two ends. The chain's CDR3 is CASVARSGSYGYTF. CDR3 nucleotide sequence: TGTGCCAGCGTTGCTCGCTCGGGGTCCTATGGCTACACCTTC.

The chain recombines TRBV5-1 with TRBJ2-7, with TRBD1 matching 7 bases. This CDR3 is 13 amino acids long. The J segment lost 3 bases and the V segment lost 5 bases, leaving 5 bases of the junction unmatched. Germline loops: CDR1 SGHRS, CDR2 YFSETQ. CDR3 in DNA: TGCGCCAGCAGAACCGGGACAGACTACGAGCAGTACTTC. This gives the protein CASRTGTDYEQYF. Complete variable domain (other parts from reference TRBV5-1 and TRBJ2-7): KAGVTQTPRYLIKTRGQQVTLSCSPISGHRSVSWYQQTPGQGLQFLFEYFSETQRNKGNFPGRFSGRQFSNSRSEMNVSTLELGDSALYLCASRTGTDYEQYFGPGTRLTVT.

The genes are TRBV21-1 and TRBJ1-5; the table assigns TRBD1, which was not confirmed against the DNA. TRBV21-1 is annotated as a pseudogene. The CDR3 runs to 17 residues. CDR3 region: CASSTRKSDSSNQPQHF. CDR3 DNA: TGTGCCAGCAGCACCCGAAAGAGTGACAGCAGCAATCAGCCCCAGCATTTT.

The chain joins TRBV3-1 (or the pseudogene TRBV3-2) to TRBJ2-1; D might be TRBD2 (5 bases). V dropped 4 bases and J dropped 5 bases, with 15 bases sitting between them. CDR1 and CDR2 from the germline V gene are LGHDT and YNNKEL (reference sequence). The CDR3 consists of 15 residues. Here the CDR3 reads CASSPTTTGNNEQFF. The CDR3, as DNA: TGTGCCAGCAGCCCGACCACGACGGGAAACAATGAGCAGTTCTTC.